The 8 T cell receptor beta chains reported below all come from one sample, sequenced in a study of post-analysis software for immune sequencing data. General study results and limits: Four to six TRBV segments were more frequent in patients than controls; TRBV5-6, TRBV5-1 and TRBV20-1 belonged to this group.

Every TCR beta cDNA library bore unique molecular identifiers. TCRdb fed the PCR reads into MiXCR, producing one record per CDR3 protein. The sample lists around 500,000 distinct CDR3 sequences; around 36% were seen once. Antigens for these TCRs are unknown. The material sequenced was blood. These receptors originate from a girl aged 2-17 years with multiple sclerosis.

This clonotype was seen ten or more times. V usage is TRBV20-1 and J usage is TRBJ2-5; D uncertain. Germline V lookup: CDR1 DFQATT, CDR2 SNEGSKA (reference sequence). This CDR3 has 10 amino acids. V lost 2 bases and J lost 3, with 1 base in between. This CDR3 is CSARKETQYF. CDR3 nucleotide sequence: TGCAGTGCTAGAAAAGAGACCCAGTACTTC.

CDR3 amino acids: CASLRDRGYFSSYNEQFF. CDR3 in DNA: TGCGCCTCCCTTCGGGACAGGGGCTATTTTAGCTCCTACAATGAGCAGTTCTTC. The rearrangement uses TRBV23-1 and TRBJ2-1, with TRBD1 matching over 10 bases. TRBV23-1 is noted as an ORF with a role that remains uncertain. This CDR3 is 18 amino acids long. Trimming removed 11 bases from V and 0 bases from J; junction bases left unmatched: 16.

A remark on this clonotype: This sequence may be a read error, since a much larger clone differs from it by one base. CDR3: CASGPGQGRYGYTF. The CDR3 region has the DNA TGTGCCAGCGGGCCGGGACAGGGCCGCTATGGCTACACCTTC. This chain uses TRBV7-3 with TRBJ1-2; 9 positions agree with TRBD1. The CDR3 loop spans 14 amino acids. The V and J ends lost 8 bases and 4 bases, in that order; junction bases with no gene match: 8. The V gene's germline CDR1 is SGHTA and CDR2 FQGTGA.

This clonotype has just a few counts. CDR3: CSTKGGSADTQYF. The CDR3 nucleotides are TGCAGTACAAAGGGGGGGAGCGCAGATACGCAGTATTTT. This rearrangement joins TRBV20-1 to TRBJ2-3; TRBD2 might be the D (7 bases). The V gene's germline CDR1 is DFQATT and CDR2 SNEGSKA (reference sequence). The length of the CDR3 is 13 residues. Trimming removed 8 bases at V and 4 bases at J, with 16 bases between.

This clonotype was observed at least ten times. The V gene is TRBV3-1, the J gene TRBJ2-1; D perhaps matches TRBD1 (6 bases). Per the germline V gene, CDR1 is LGHDT and CDR2 is YNNKEL (reference sequence). Trimming removed 1 base from V and 15 bases from J, with 10 bases in between. CDR3 length: 11 amino acids. In DNA, the CDR3 is TGTGCCAGCAGCCAAGGGGGACACCGGTTCTTC. Its translation: CASSQGGHRFF.

This clonotype appeared a few times. CDR3 loop: CASSVGRGGPYNEQFF. DNA for the CDR3: TGTGCCAGCAGCGTAGGCCGGGGGGGTCCCTACAATGAGCAGTTCTTC. This chain joins TRBV9 and TRBJ2-1, with 8 bases that match TRBD2. Germline CDR1 is SGDLS and CDR2 is YYNGEE. CDR3 length equals 16 residues. The V and J ends lost 0 bases and 2 bases, in that order; junction bases with no gene match: 4.

This clonotype has just a few counts. The chain combines TRBV6-1 with TRBJ1-1; the match to TRBD1 covers 10 bases. Germline V gene data show CDR1 as MNHNS and CDR2 as SASEGT. The length of the CDR3 is 15 residues. V lost 10 bases, J lost 0 bases, and 8 bases stayed unmatched. The CDR3, as DNA: TGTGCCATATACTACGGGACAGGGGTGAACACTGAAGCTTTCTTT. Encoded protein: CAIYYGTGVNTEAFF.

This clonotype was observed a few times. The rearrangement links TRBV27 to TRBJ2-5, with a possible D match to TRBD2 (5 bases). CDR1 MNHEY and CDR2 SMNVEV come from the germline V gene (reference sequence). There are 15 residues in the CDR3. Trimming stripped 0 bases from V and 1 base from J, with 9 bases between. The CDR3 nucleotides read TGTGCCAGCAGTTTATCGGCGGGCCTCCAAGAGACCCAGTACTTC. Encoded protein: CASSLSAGLQETQYF.